This TCR beta chain was captured by sequencing in a study of cytomegalovirus exposure and HLA in healthy donors. The repertoire was sequenced with immunoSEQ multiplex PCR; TCRdb's copy has only in-frame clones and lacks some. The data hold 130,000 to 150,000 clones, with approximately 84% observed a single time. This clone was seen a handful of times. Antigen: not known. The V and J ends lost 2 bases and 0 bases respectively, with 11 bases between them. Germline values: CDR1 LNHDA, CDR2 SQIVND (reference sequence). This CDR3 contains 16 residues. Study observations and caveats: Diagnosis of cytomegalovirus status made by the classifier reportedly showed high specificity and sensitivity. A few CMV-associated chains were confirmed in vitro to be specific for CMV antigens. Despite most TCR sequences being rare, some public TCRs occurred in many donors. The study flagged some 180 TCR beta chains as cytomegalovirus-associated.

Sequencing was carried out using PBMCs. This chain uses TRBV19 with TRBJ1-3, with D perhaps matching TRBD1 (6 bases). This TCR derives from a woman aged 25 to 39 in good health and CMV-seronegative. CDR3 DNA: TGTGCCAGTAGTATATCTGGACAGTACTCTGGAAACACCATATATTTT. This codes for CASSISGQYSGNTIYF. Full variable domain (outside the CDR3, taken from reference TRBV19 and TRBJ1-3): DGGITQSPKYLFRKEGQNVTLSCEQNLNHDAMYWYRQDPGQGLRLIYYSQIVNDFQKGDIAEGYSVSREKKESFPLTVTSAQKNPTAFYLCASSISGQYSGNTIYFGEGSWLTVV.